This T cell receptor (beta chain) was documented in a study of T cell clonality in common variable immunodeficiency. With 6 bases removed from V and 4 bases from J, the gap between germline ends came to 10 bases. The CDR3 runs to 13 residues. Germline V CDR1 and CDR2: KGHSH, LQKENI. Some clones are missing from TCRdb's copy, which holds only in-frame ones; the method was immunoSEQ multiplex PCR. The profile covers more than 30,000 clones, none occurring a single time. This clone was seen repeatedly, ten times or more. Coverage ceases 3 residues before the CDR3 finishes, and the germline J gene fills in the end. The sample holds other DNA sequences that translate to the same CDR3.

The chain couples TRBV18 to TRBJ1-5; a weak D match, TRBD1 (5 bases). This clonotype was sampled from a person aged 18 to 70 in good health. The sample consisted of peripheral blood mononuclear cells. Here the CDR3 reads CASSPEGNQPQHF. CDR3 DNA (partial): TGTGCCAGCTCGCCGGAGGGGAATCAGCCC.